This T cell receptor (beta chain) stems from a study of blood T cell repertoires in COVID-19. Overall study: There were acute and convalescent COVID-19 samples, and they came from the United States, Italy and Spain. T cells, B-cell-depleted T cells, or PBMCs provided the cDNA or gDNA that served as material.

Original handling: The authors estimated nucleated cell counts from reference gene primer amplification. Only in-frame clones appear in the TCRdb table, and some are missing; sequencing was by immunoSEQ multiplex PCR. From that table come the V and J calls and clone size; the DNA was used to work out D and trimming. This table holds about 250,000 clones, 60% to 75% found once. Looked up from germline, CDR1 is LNHDA and CDR2 is SQIVND (reference sequence). The CDR3 has 19 amino acids. The V and J ends lost 2 bases and 5 bases, in that order; junction bases with no gene match: 17. This clone occurred a few times.

The chain uses TRBV19 and TRBJ2-1; 8 positions agree with TRBD1. Input material: peripheral blood. The TCR originated in a woman aged 80 or older with acute or convalescent COVID-19. The CDR3 nucleotides are TGTGCCAGTAGTATAATCCCCTTGACAGGGGCCGTAATCCACAATGAGCAGTTCTTC. As protein: CASSIIPLTGAVIHNEQFF.